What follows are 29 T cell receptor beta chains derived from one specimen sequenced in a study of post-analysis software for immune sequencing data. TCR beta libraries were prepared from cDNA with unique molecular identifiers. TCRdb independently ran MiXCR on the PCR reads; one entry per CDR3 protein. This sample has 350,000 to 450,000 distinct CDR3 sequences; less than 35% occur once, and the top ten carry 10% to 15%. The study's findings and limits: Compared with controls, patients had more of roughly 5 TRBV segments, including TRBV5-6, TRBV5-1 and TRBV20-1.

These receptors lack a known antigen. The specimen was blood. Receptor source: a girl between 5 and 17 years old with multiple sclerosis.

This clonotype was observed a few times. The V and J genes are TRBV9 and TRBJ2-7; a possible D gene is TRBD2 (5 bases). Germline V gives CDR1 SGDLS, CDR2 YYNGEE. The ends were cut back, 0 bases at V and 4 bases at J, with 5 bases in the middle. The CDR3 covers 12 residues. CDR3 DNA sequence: TGTGCCAGCAGCGTAGCGGGATACGAGCAGTACTTC. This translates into CASSVAGYEQYF. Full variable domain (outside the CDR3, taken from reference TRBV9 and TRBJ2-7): DSGVTQTPKHLITATGQRVTLRCSPRSGDLSVYWYQQSLDQGLQFLIQYYNGEERAKGNILERFSAQQFPDLHSELNLSSLELGDSALYFCASSVAGYEQYFGPGTRLTVT.

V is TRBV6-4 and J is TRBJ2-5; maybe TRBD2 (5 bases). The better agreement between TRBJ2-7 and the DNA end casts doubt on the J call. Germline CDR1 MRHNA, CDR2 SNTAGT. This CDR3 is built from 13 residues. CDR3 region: CASSPNSGYEQYF. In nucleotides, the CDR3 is TGTGCCAGCAGTCCAAATTCGGGATACGAGCAGTACTTC.

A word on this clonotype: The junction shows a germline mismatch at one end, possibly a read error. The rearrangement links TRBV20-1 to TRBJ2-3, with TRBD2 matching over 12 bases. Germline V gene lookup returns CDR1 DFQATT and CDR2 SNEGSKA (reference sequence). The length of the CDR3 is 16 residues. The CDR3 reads CSARGLTSGGQDTQYF. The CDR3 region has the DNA TGCAGTGCTAGAGGTTTGACTAGCGGGGGTCAGGATACACAGTATTTT.

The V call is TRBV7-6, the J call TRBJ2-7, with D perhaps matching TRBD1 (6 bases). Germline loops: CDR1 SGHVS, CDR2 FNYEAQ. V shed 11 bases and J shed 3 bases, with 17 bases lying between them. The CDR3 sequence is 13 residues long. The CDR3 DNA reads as TGTGCCGGCAACTTGGGGACATTCTACGAGCAGTACTTC. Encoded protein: CAGNLGTFYEQYF.

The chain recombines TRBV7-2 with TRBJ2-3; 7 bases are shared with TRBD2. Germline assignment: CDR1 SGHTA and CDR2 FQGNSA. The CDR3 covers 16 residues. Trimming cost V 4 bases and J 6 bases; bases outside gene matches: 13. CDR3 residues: CASSSHRSGVGDTQYF. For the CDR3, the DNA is TGTGCCAGCAGCTCCCATAGAAGCGGGGTGGGGGATACGCAGTATTTT.

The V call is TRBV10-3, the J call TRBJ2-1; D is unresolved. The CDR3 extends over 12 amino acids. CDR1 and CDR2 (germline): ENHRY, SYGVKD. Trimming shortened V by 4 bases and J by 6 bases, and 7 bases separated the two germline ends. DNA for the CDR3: TGTGCCATCAGTGGGGATGCCAATGAGCAGTTCTTC. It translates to CAISGDANEQFF.

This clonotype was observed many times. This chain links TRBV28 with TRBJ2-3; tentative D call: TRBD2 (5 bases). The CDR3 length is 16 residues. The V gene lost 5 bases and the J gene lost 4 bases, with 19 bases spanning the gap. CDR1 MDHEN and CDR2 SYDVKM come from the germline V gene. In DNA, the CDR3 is TGTGCCAGCAGTATGAGGGCCGGGCATTCTGCAGATACGCAGTATTTT. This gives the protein CASSMRAGHSADTQYF.

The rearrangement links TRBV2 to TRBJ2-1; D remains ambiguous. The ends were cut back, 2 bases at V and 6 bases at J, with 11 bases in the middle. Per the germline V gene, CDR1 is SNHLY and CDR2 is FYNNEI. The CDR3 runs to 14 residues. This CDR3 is CASSERLGSNEQFF. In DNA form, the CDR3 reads TGTGCCAGCAGTGAACGACTCGGATCCAATGAGCAGTTCTTC.

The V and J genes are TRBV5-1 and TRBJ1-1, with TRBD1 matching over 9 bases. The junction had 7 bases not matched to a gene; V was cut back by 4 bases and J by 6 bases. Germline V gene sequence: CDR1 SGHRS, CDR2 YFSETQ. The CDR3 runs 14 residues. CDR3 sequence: CASSRPTGGPEAFF. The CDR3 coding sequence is TGCGCCAGCAGCAGACCGACAGGGGGGCCTGAAGCTTTCTTT.

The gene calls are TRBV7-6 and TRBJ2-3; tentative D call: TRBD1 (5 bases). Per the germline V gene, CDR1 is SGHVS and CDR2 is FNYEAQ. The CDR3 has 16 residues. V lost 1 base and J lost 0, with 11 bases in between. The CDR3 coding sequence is TGTGCCAGCAGCTTAGGCACAGGATCTAGCACAGATACGCAGTATTTT. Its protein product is CASSLGTGSSTDTQYF.

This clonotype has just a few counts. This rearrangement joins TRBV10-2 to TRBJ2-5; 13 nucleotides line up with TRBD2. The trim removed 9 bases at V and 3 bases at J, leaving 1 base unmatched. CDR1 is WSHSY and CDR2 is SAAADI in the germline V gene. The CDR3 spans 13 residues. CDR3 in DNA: TGCGCCAGTGGGACTAGCGGGAAAGAGACCCAGTACTTC. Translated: CASGTSGKETQYF.

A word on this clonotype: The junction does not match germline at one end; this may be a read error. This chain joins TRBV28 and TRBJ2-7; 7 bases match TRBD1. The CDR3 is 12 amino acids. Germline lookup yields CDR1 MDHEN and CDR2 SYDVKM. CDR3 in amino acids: CASRTGSYGQYF. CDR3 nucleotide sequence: TGTGCCAGCAGGACAGGGTCCTACGGGCAGTACTTC.

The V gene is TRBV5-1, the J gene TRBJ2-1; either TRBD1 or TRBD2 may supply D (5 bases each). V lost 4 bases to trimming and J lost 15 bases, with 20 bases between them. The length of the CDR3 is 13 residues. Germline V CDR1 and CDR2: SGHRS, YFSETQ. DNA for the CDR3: TGCGCCAGCAGCAGCCGGGACGGTACACCCTGGTTCTTC. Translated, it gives CASSSRDGTPWFF.

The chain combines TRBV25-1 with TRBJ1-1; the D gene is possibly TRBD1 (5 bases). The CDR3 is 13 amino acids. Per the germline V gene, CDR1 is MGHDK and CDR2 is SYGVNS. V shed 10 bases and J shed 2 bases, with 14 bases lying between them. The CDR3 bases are TGTGCCACCGACGACGGGGCTAACACTGAAGCTTTCTTT. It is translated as CATDDGANTEAFF.

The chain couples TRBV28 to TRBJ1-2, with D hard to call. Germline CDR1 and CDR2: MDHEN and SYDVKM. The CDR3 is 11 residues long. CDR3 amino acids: CAVGRSQGYTF. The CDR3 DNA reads TGTGCTGTCGGACGGTCCCAGGGCTACACCTTC.

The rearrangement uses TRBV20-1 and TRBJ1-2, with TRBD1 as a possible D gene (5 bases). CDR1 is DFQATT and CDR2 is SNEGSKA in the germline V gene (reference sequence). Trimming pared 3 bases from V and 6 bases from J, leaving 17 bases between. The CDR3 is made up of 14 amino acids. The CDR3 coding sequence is TGCAGTGCTAGGGACGGGGGGAGCGAGGATGGCTACACCTTC. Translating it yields CSARDGGSEDGYTF.

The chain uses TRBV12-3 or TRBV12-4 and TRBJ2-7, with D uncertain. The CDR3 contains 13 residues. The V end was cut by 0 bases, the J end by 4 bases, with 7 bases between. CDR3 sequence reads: CASSLALGYEQYF. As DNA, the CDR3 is TGTGCCAGCAGTTTAGCGCTAGGATACGAGCAGTACTTC.

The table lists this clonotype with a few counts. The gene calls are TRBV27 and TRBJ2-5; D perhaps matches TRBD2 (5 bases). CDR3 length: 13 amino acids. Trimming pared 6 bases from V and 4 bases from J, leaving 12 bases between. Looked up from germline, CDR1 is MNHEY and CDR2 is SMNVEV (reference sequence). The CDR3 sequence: CASSARGRETQYF. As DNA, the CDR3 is TGTGCCAGCAGCGCTCGGGGAAGAGAGACCCAGTACTTC.

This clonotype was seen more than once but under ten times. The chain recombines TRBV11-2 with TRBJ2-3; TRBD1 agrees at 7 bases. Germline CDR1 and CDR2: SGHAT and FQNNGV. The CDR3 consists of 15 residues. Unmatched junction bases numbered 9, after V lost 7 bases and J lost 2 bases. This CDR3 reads CASTPGTVNTDTQYF. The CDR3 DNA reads TGTGCCAGCACGCCCGGGACAGTCAACACAGATACGCAGTATTTT. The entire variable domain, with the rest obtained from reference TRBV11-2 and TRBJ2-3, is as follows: EAGVAQSPRYKIIEKRQSVAFWCNPISGHATLYWYQQILGQGPKLLIQFQNNGVVDDSQLPKDRFSAERLKGVDSTLKIQPAKLEDSAVYLCASTPGTVNTDTQYFGPGTRLTVL.

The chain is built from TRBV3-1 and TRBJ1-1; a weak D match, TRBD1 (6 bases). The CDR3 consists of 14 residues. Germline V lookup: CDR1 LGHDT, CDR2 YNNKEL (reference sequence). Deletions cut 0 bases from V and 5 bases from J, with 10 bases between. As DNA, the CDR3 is TGTGCCAGCAGCCAAGAGGGGGCGGGAACTGAAGCTTTCTTT. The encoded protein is CASSQEGAGTEAFF.

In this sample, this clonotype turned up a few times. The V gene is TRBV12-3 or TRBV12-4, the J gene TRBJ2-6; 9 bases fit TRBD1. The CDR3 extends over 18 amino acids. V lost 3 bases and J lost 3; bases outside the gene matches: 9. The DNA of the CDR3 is TGTGCCAGCAGTTTGTGGACAGGGGCAAACCTTGGGGCCAACGTCCTGACTTTC. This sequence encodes CASSLWTGANLGANVLTF.

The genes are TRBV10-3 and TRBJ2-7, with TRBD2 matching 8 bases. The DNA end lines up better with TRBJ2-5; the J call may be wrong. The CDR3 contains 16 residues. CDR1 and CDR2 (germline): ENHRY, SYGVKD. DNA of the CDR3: TGTGCCATCAGTGACCCCGCCGGGACTAGGGGGGAGACCCAGTACTTC. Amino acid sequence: CAISDPAGTRGETQYF.

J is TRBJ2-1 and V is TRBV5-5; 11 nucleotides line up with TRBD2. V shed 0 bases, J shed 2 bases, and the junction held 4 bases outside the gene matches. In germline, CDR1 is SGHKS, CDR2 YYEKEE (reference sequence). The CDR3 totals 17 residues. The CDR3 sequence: CASSLVGSGGAYNEQFF. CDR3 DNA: TGTGCCAGCAGCTTGGTTGGTAGCGGGGGGGCCTACAATGAGCAGTTCTTC.

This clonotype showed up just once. The CDR3 sequence: CASSWDRLYGYTF. Here the CDR3 DNA reads TGCGCCAGCAGCTGGGACCGACTGTATGGCTACACCTTC. J is TRBJ1-2 and V is TRBV5-1; tentative D call: TRBD1 (5 bases). Germline CDR1 SGHRS, CDR2 YFSETQ. This CDR3 region has 13 residues. Trimming took 3 bases from V and 5 from J, leaving 11 bases between them.

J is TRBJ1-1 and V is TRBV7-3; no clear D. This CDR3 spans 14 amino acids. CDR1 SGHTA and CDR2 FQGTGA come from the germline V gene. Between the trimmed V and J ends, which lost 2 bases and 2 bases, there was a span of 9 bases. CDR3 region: CASSLSGRNTEAFF. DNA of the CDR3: TGTGCCAGCAGCTTATCCGGGAGAAACACTGAAGCTTTCTTT.

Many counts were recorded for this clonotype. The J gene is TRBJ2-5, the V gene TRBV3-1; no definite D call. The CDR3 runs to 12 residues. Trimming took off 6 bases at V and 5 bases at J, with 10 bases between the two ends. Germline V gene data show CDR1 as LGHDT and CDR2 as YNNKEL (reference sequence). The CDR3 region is CASSKLGETQYF. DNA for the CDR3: TGTGCCAGCAGTAAGCTAGGGGAGACCCAGTACTTC.

This chain's CDR3 is CASSFSGSFNQPQHF. DNA of the CDR3: TGTGCCAGCAGTTTCTCCGGCTCCTTTAATCAGCCCCAGCATTTT. The chain couples TRBV28 to TRBJ1-5, with D unclear. The V end lost 3 bases, the J end lost 4 bases, and 13 bases lay between the germline ends. Germline assignment: CDR1 MDHEN and CDR2 SYDVKM. This CDR3 contains 15 residues.

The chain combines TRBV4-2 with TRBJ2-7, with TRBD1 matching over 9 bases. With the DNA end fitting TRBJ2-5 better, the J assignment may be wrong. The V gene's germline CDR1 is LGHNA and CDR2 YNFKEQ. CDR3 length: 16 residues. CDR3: CASSQDGTGRTKTQYF. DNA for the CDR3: TGTGCCAGCAGCCAAGACGGGACAGGGAGGACAAAGACCCAGTACTTC.

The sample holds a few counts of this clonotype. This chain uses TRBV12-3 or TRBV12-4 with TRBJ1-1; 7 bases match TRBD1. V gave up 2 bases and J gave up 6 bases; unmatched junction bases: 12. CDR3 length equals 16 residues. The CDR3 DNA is TGTGCCAGCAGTTTATTACAGGGGCCGGAGGGGTCTGAAGCTTTCTTT. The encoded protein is CASSLLQGPEGSEAFF.